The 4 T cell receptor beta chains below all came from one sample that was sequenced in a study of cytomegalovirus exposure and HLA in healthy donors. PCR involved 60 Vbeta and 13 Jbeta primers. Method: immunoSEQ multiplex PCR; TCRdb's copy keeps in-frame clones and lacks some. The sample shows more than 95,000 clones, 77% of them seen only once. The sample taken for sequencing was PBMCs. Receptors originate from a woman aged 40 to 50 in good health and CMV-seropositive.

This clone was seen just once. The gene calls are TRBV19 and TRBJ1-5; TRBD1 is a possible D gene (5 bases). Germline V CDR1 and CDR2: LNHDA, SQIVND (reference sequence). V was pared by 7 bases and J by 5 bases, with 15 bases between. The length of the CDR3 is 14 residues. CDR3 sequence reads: CASTAGYYDQPQHF. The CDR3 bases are TGTGCCAGTACCGCAGGGTACTATGATCAGCCCCAGCATTTT.

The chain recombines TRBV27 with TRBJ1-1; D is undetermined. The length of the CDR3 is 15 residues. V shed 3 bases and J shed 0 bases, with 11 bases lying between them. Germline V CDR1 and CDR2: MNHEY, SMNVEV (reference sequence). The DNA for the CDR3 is TGTGCCAGCAGTTTTTCCCCAGCGATGAACACTGAAGCTTTCTTT. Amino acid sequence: CASSFSPAMNTEAFF.

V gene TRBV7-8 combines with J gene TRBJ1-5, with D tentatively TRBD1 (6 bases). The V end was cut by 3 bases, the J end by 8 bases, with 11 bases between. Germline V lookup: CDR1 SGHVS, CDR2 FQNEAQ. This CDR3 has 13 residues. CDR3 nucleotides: TGTGCCAGCAGCTTTGGACAGATCAAGCCCCAGCATTTT. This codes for CASSFGQIKPQHF.

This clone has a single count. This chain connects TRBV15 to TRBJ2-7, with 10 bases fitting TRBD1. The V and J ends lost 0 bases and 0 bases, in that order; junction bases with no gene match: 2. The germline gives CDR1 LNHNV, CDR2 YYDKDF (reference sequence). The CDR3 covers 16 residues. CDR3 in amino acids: CATSRDRTGGSYEQYF. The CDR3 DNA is TGTGCCACCAGCAGAGATAGGACAGGGGGCTCCTACGAGCAGTACTTC.